The 24 T cell receptor beta chains below come from one sample, sequenced in a study of blood T cells in healthy people across ages. PCR was performed a second time for about 6 to 11 cycles using a sample-barcoded 5' primer and a J-beta primer mix. MiXCR, run by TCRdb on the 5' RACE reads, gives a single entry per CDR3 protein. The data show about 1 million distinct CDR3 sequences, 45% seen once. Sequencing was done on a sample of blood. Every receptor here comes from a woman aged 55-70 years in good health.

The chain is built from TRBV7-2 and TRBJ2-1, with D hard to call. The CDR3 has 13 residues. Between the trimmed V and J ends, which lost 2 bases and 10 bases, there was a span of 12 bases. Germline CDR1 is SGHTA and CDR2 is FQGNSA. CDR3 amino acids: CASSLRMATEQFF. The CDR3 bases are TGTGCCAGCAGCTTAAGGATGGCGACCGAGCAGTTCTTC.

This clonotype was seen at least ten times. The rearrangement links TRBV7-9 to TRBJ2-7; D not certain. The CDR3 spans 13 residues. V was cut by 5 bases and J by 0 bases, with 8 bases left in between. CDR1 is SEHNR and CDR2 is FQNEAQ in the germline V gene (reference sequence). The CDR3 loop reads CASSPPASYEQYF. In DNA, the CDR3 is TGTGCCAGCAGCCCCCCAGCCTCCTACGAGCAGTACTTC.

The chain links TRBV7-9 to TRBJ1-2; no clear D gene. The germline gives CDR1 SEHNR, CDR2 FQNEAQ (reference sequence). The CDR3 runs to 14 residues. Trimming took 4 bases from V and 4 from J, leaving 13 bases between them. CDR3 DNA: TGTGCCAGCAGCTCGCGGGGAAACGGCTATGGCTACACCTTC. This codes for CASSSRGNGYGYTF.

The chain has TRBV24-1 and TRBJ1-2; 7 bases align to TRBD1. The V gene's germline CDR1 is KGHDR and CDR2 SFDVKD. The CDR3 has 14 residues. V shed 3 bases and J 3 bases; nucleotides not matched to a gene: 3. Here the CDR3 DNA reads TGTGCCACCAGTGATGGGGGACAGCACTATGGCTACACCTTC. Protein: CATSDGGQHYGYTF.

The chain couples TRBV20-1 to TRBJ2-4, with a weak D call TRBD1 (6 bases). Germline values: CDR1 DFQATT, CDR2 SNEGSKA (reference sequence). CDR3 length: 13 residues. Trimming removed 4 bases at V and 3 bases at J, with 10 bases between. CDR3 loop: CSATQGSKNIQYF. CDR3 nucleotides: TGCAGTGCTACTCAGGGGAGCAAAAACATTCAGTACTTC.

This clonotype was seen a handful of times. V usage is TRBV3-1 and J usage is TRBJ2-3; the D gene could be TRBD1 or TRBD2 (5 bases each). The CDR3 has 16 residues. V gave up 4 bases and J gave up 0 bases, with 14 bases separating them. The V gene's germline CDR1 is LGHDT and CDR2 YNNKEL (reference sequence). The CDR3 loop reads CASSPGIGQSTDTQYF. The CDR3 DNA sequence: TGTGCCAGCAGCCCCGGGATTGGACAAAGCACAGATACGCAGTATTTT.

The chain is built from TRBV9 and TRBJ2-5; 9 bases match TRBD2. TRBJ2-7 matches the DNA end more closely, so the J call is doubtful. There are 17 residues in the CDR3. Germline V gene sequence: CDR1 SGDLS, CDR2 YYNGEE. The CDR3 DNA is TGTGCCAGCAGCGTAGCCGGAGACCCGACTAGCGGCTACGAGCAGTACTTC. Translating it yields CASSVAGDPTSGYEQYF.

This chain links TRBV9 with TRBJ1-1, with a tentative D call TRBD1 (5 bases). The CDR3 extends over 18 amino acids. V gave up 2 bases and J gave up 4 bases, with 24 bases separating them. Per the germline V gene, CDR1 is SGDLS and CDR2 is YYNGEE. CDR3 amino acids: CASSVGTRPGGVRTEAFF. The DNA of the CDR3 is TGTGCCAGCAGCGTTGGGACCAGACCTGGTGGTGTACGCACTGAAGCTTTCTTT. Drawing the rest from reference TRBV9 and TRBJ1-1, the complete variable domain is DSGVTQTPKHLITATGQRVTLRCSPRSGDLSVYWYQQSLDQGLQFLIQYYNGEERAKGNILERFSAQQFPDLHSELNLSSLELGDSALYFCASSVGTRPGGVRTEAFFGQGTRLTVV.

The chain employs TRBV7-9 and TRBJ1-2; D gene uncertain. V was trimmed by 3 bases and J by 6 bases, leaving 14 bases between them. Germline V gene data show CDR1 as SEHNR and CDR2 as FQNEAQ (reference sequence). The CDR3 totals 14 residues. DNA for the CDR3: TGTGCCAGCAGCTTGGTCTTCTCCGGGGATGGCTACACCTTC. Translation gives CASSLVFSGDGYTF.

This clonotype appeared a few times. The V and J genes are TRBV28 and TRBJ2-5; 10 nucleotides align to TRBD2. CDR1 and CDR2 from the germline V gene are MDHEN and SYDVKM. V dropped 5 bases and J dropped 5; count of bases not matched to a gene: 20. The CDR3 length is 19 residues. The CDR3 DNA is TGTGCCAGCAGTCCCTCCCCTAGCGGGGGTAGCCCCCTGTGGGAGACCCAGTACTTC. Amino acids: CASSPSPSGGSPLWETQYF.

This clonotype was seen more than once but under ten times. The chain couples TRBV10-3 to TRBJ2-1; D call uncertain. Per the germline V gene, CDR1 is ENHRY and CDR2 is SYGVKD. The CDR3 runs to 14 residues. With 6 bases removed from V and 0 bases from J, the gap between germline ends came to 9 bases. The CDR3 loop reads CAIRSVSSYNEQFF. The CDR3 DNA sequence: TGTGCCATCAGGAGCGTTAGCTCCTACAATGAGCAGTTCTTC.

V usage is TRBV27 and J usage is TRBJ2-7, with D perhaps being TRBD1 or TRBD2 (5 bases each). CDR3 length: 13 amino acids. In germline, CDR1 is MNHEY, CDR2 SMNVEV (reference sequence). The V gene lost 5 bases and the J gene lost 3 bases, with 11 bases spanning the gap. The CDR3 nucleotides read TGTGCCAGCAGTCCTCGGGGCCTCTACGAGCAGTACTTC. Its translation: CASSPRGLYEQYF.

This clonotype was seen a few times. The CDR3 here is CASSTSLGYNEQFF. CDR3 bases: TGTGCCAGCAGCACCTCACTAGGGTACAATGAGCAGTTCTTC. This sequence joins TRBV27 and TRBJ2-1; D possibly corresponds to TRBD2 (5 bases). Per germline, CDR1 MNHEY and CDR2 SMNVEV (reference sequence). V was clipped by 6 bases and J by 4 bases, with 13 bases between them. This CDR3 contains 14 residues.

The V gene is TRBV12-3 or TRBV12-4, the J gene TRBJ2-3, with no clear D. The CDR3 has 13 amino acids. V dropped 5 bases and J dropped 4 bases, with 10 bases sitting between them. CDR3 residues: CASSIVAADTQYF. The CDR3 bases are TGTGCCAGCAGTATAGTGGCCGCAGATACGCAGTATTTT.

The sample holds a few counts of this clonotype. This chain links TRBV10-3 with TRBJ2-4; no reliable D call. The CDR3 is 15 amino acids. The V and J ends lost 3 bases and 0 bases respectively, with 9 bases between them. Germline lookup yields CDR1 ENHRY and CDR2 SYGVKD. Here the CDR3 DNA reads TGTGCCATCAGTGACTCGATAGTAGCCAAAAACATTCAGTACTTC. It specifies CAISDSIVAKNIQYF.

This clonotype showed up just a few times. The V gene is TRBV6-1, the J gene TRBJ1-5; unclear D gene. Per the germline V gene, CDR1 is MNHNS and CDR2 is SASEGT. The CDR3 extends over 12 amino acids. The ends were cut back, 7 bases at V and 4 bases at J, with 8 bases in the middle. The CDR3 DNA reads TGTGCCAGCACGGCCAATAATCAGCCCCAGCATTTT. Protein sequence: CASTANNQPQHF.

This clonotype occurred once. The chain carries TRBV7-2 and TRBJ2-1, with D maybe TRBD2 (5 bases). CDR1 SGHTA and CDR2 FQGNSA come from the germline V gene. This CDR3 has 18 amino acids. V was shortened by 5 bases and J by 0 bases, with 20 bases between the two germline ends. The CDR3 nucleotides read TGTGCCAGCAGCCATCCCTCCCGGGATAGGAGCTCCTACAATGAGCAGTTCTTC. Translated, it gives CASSHPSRDRSSYNEQFF.

This chain links TRBV20-1 with TRBJ2-3, with 9 positions matching TRBD1. Germline values: CDR1 DFQATT, CDR2 SNEGSKA (reference sequence). The length of the CDR3 is 14 residues. After removal of 5 bases from V and 2 bases from J, the junction contained 5 bases not matched to a gene. The CDR3, as DNA: TGCAGTGCTCGGACAGGGGTCGTCACAGATACGCAGTATTTT. This translates into CSARTGVVTDTQYF.

The chain employs TRBV7-2 and TRBJ2-7, with TRBD1 identical over 10 bases. The CDR3 consists of 12 residues. V dropped 4 bases and J dropped 7; count of bases not matched to a gene: 1. Germline V CDR1 and CDR2: SGHTA, FQGNSA. The CDR3 region is CASSWDRGEQYF. The CDR3 DNA follows: TGTGCCAGCAGCTGGGACAGGGGAGAGCAGTACTTC.

The chain uses TRBV27 and TRBJ2-1; 9 nucleotides match TRBD2. The V and J ends lost 6 bases and 8 bases, in that order; junction bases with no gene match: 11. This CDR3 has 15 residues. Germline V gives CDR1 MNHEY, CDR2 SMNVEV (reference sequence). The CDR3 reads CASSRGVAGVHEQFF. For the CDR3, the DNA is TGTGCCAGCAGCCGCGGAGTAGCGGGAGTACATGAGCAGTTCTTC.

The rearrangement links TRBV20-1 to TRBJ2-4; D call uncertain. This CDR3 spans 16 amino acids. Trimming took 1 base from V and 0 from J, leaving 13 bases between them. Germline V lookup: CDR1 DFQATT, CDR2 SNEGSKA (reference sequence). CDR3 DNA: TGCAGTGCTAGAGTTGTCGCCAGGTTAGCCAAAAACATTCAGTACTTC. Its protein is CSARVVARLAKNIQYF.

V is TRBV20-1 and J is TRBJ2-4; D not certain. Trimming removed 7 bases from V and 3 bases from J, with 16 bases in between. Germline-derived CDR1 and CDR2 are DFQATT and SNEGSKA (reference sequence). The CDR3 loop spans 14 amino acids. The CDR3, as DNA: TGCAGTGTTATGATGCCCTTAGGCAAAAACATTCAGTACTTC. Protein sequence: CSVMMPLGKNIQYF.

V and J are TRBV3-1 and TRBJ1-5, with unresolved D. This CDR3 contains 15 residues. Trimming removed 0 bases from V and 1 base from J, with 7 bases in between. Germline V gene sequence: CDR1 LGHDT, CDR2 YNNKEL (reference sequence). CDR3 region: CASSQDGGSNQPQHF. The CDR3 region has the DNA TGTGCCAGCAGCCAAGATGGCGGGAGCAATCAGCCCCAGCATTTT.

This clonotype was seen a few times. The chain uses TRBV27 and TRBJ2-5; no clear D gene. CDR3 size: 16 residues. Per the germline V gene, CDR1 is MNHEY and CDR2 is SMNVEV (reference sequence). The ends were cut back, 4 bases at V and 3 bases at J, with 18 bases in the middle. Here the CDR3 reads CASSSRPGFTEETQYF. CDR3 nucleotide sequence: TGTGCCAGCAGTTCTCGCCCCGGATTTACAGAAGAGACCCAGTACTTC.